This T cell receptor (beta chain) was recorded in a study of cytomegalovirus exposure and HLA in healthy donors. Generated by immunoSEQ multiplex PCR, the TCRdb table keeps only in-frame clones and is missing some. The table has more than 90,000 clones, approximately 95% seen once; the top ten hold 1% to 1.4%. V shed 2 bases and J shed 5 bases, with 7 bases lying between them. Germline CDR1 reads KGHSH; CDR2 reads LQKENI. CDR3 length equals 13 residues. The origin of this receptor is a woman in her twenties or thirties in good health and CMV-seropositive. The sequenced sample was PBMCs. The chain joins TRBV18 to TRBJ1-5, with D uncertain. The DNA of the CDR3 is TGTGCCAGCTCACCAAATCGGGATCAGCCCCAGCATTTT. This translates into CASSPNRDQPQHF.